Presented here are 14 T cell receptor beta chains from one specimen sequenced in a study of blood T cell repertoires in COVID-19. Data came from immunoSEQ multiplex PCR; TCRdb stores just in-frame clones and leaves some out. The sample lists about 75,000 clones; about 88% were seen once. Material for sequencing was peripheral blood. These receptor sequences come from a human donor in a cohort sampled during active COVID-19.

The chain recombines TRBV12-5 with TRBJ1-5, with D possibly being TRBD1 (5 bases). V lost 4 bases and J lost 0, with 16 bases in between. CDR1 is LGHNT and CDR2 is FRNRAP in the germline V gene. The CDR3 length is 17 residues. The CDR3 loop reads CASGSGGGGYSNQPQHF. DNA of the CDR3: TGTGCTAGTGGTTCGGGTGGGGGAGGGTATAGCAATCAGCCCCAGCATTTT.

The chain carries TRBV3-1 (or the pseudogene TRBV3-2) and TRBJ1-4; 11 bases map to TRBD1. The trim removed 5 bases at V and 1 base at J, leaving 9 bases unmatched. The CDR3 has 18 residues. CDR1 and CDR2 from the germline V gene are LGHDT and YNNKEL (reference sequence). The CDR3 DNA is TGTGCCAGCAGCAAAACCGGGACAGGGGGTCGAACTAATGAAAAACTGTTTTTT. Its translation: CASSKTGTGGRTNEKLFF.

In this sample, this clone turned up a few times. The CDR3 bases are TGTGCCAGCAGCCAGTGGACAGGACACACCGGGGAGCTGTTTTTT. Translating it yields CASSQWTGHTGELFF. The chain employs TRBV27 and TRBJ2-2, with 7 bases aligning to TRBD1. Trimming at V came to 6 bases and at J to 3 bases, leaving 7 bases not matched to a gene. The CDR3 is made up of 15 amino acids. Germline CDR1 and CDR2: MNHEY and SMNVEV (reference sequence).

The gene calls are TRBV7-9 and TRBJ1-1; maybe TRBD1 (6 bases). The CDR3 runs 13 residues. The germline V gene has CDR1 SEHNR and CDR2 FQNEAQ (reference sequence). The germline V and J ends were trimmed by 5 bases and 4 bases, with 11 bases remaining between them. The CDR3 reads CASSETGTTEAFF. In DNA, the CDR3 is TGTGCCAGCAGCGAAACAGGGACCACTGAAGCTTTCTTT.

V and J are TRBV7-3 and TRBJ2-7, with D maybe TRBD1 (5 bases). Germline CDR1 reads SGHTA; CDR2 reads FQGTGA. The CDR3 sequence is 13 residues long. V was cut by 3 bases and J by 0 bases, with 6 bases left in between. The CDR3 bases are TGTGCCAGCAGCTTCGACAGCTCCTACGAGCAGTACTTC. This encodes CASSFDSSYEQYF.

V usage is TRBV6-5 and J usage is TRBJ2-1, with 7 bases lining up with TRBD1. CDR3 size: 14 residues. CDR1 and CDR2 (germline): MNHEY, SVGAGI. Trimming took 4 bases from V and 8 from J; bases not matched to a gene: 8. The CDR3 nucleotides read TGTGCCAGCAGTTCCGCGACAGGGACGGATGAGCAGTTCTTC. It codes for CASSSATGTDEQFF.

V gene TRBV9 combines with J gene TRBJ2-3; 9 positions agree with TRBD1. The CDR3 covers 16 residues. The V and J ends lost 0 bases and 4 bases, in that order; junction bases with no gene match: 6. CDR1 is SGDLS and CDR2 is YYNGEE in the germline V gene. DNA for the CDR3: TGTGCCAGCAGCGTAGCCGGACAGGGGTGGGCAGATACGCAGTATTTT. Protein: CASSVAGQGWADTQYF.

This chain joins TRBV5-1 and TRBJ1-2, with TRBD1 matching 7 bases. Germline V lookup: CDR1 SGHRS, CDR2 YFSETQ. The CDR3 loop spans 14 amino acids. Trimming cost V 3 bases and J 4 bases; bases outside gene matches: 6. CDR3 region: CASSYDAGGYGYTF. The CDR3 region has the DNA TGCGCCAGCAGCTACGACGCAGGGGGCTATGGCTACACCTTC.

In this sample, this clone turned up once. CDR3 DNA sequence: TGTGCCAGTACCGAGGACAGGGCGAACACTGAAGCTTTCTTT. This translates into CASTEDRANTEAFF. This chain uses TRBV19 with TRBJ1-1; 8 bases map to TRBD1. Germline loops: CDR1 LNHDA, CDR2 SQIVND (reference sequence). The CDR3 totals 14 residues. V lost 7 bases and J lost 1; bases outside the gene matches: 5.

The CDR3 sequence: CASSLGGQGTGELFF. The CDR3 DNA reads as TGCGCCAGCAGCTTAGGGGGACAGGGCACCGGGGAGCTGTTTTTT. The chain uses TRBV5-1 and TRBJ2-2, with TRBD1 identical over 9 bases. The CDR3 consists of 15 residues. The V gene's germline CDR1 is SGHRS and CDR2 YFSETQ. Trimming removed 2 bases from V and 4 bases from J; junction bases left unmatched: 3.

The chain couples TRBV3-1 (or the pseudogene TRBV3-2) to TRBJ2-5; D possibly corresponds to TRBD2 (6 bases). Trimming removed 8 bases at V and 4 bases at J, with 23 bases between. The CDR3 length is 16 residues. Germline lookup yields CDR1 LGHDT and CDR2 YNNKEL (reference sequence). This CDR3 is CASSDSRDSVGETQYF. The CDR3 region has the DNA TGTGCCAGCTCCGATTCTAGGGACTCTGTTGGAGAGACCCAGTACTTC.

The table lists this clone with a count of one. V gene TRBV5-4 combines with J gene TRBJ1-6; D is perhaps TRBD1 (5 bases). In germline, CDR1 is SGHNT, CDR2 YYREEE (reference sequence). V gave up 3 bases and J gave up 3 bases, with 10 bases separating them. The CDR3 extends over 15 amino acids. The CDR3 loop reads CASSSGQGYNSPLHF. In nucleotides, the CDR3 is TGTGCCAGCAGCTCAGGGCAGGGCTATAATTCACCCCTCCACTTT. Variable domain in full (rest from reference TRBV5-4 and TRBJ1-6): ETGVTQSPTHLIKTRGQQVTLRCSSQSGHNTVSWYQQALGQGPQFIFQYYREEENGRGNFPPRFSGLQFPNYSSELNVNALELDDSALYLCASSSGQGYNSPLHFGNGTRLTVT.

The V gene is TRBV6-5, the J gene TRBJ1-2; D is ambiguous. The germline V and J ends were trimmed by 5 bases and 2 bases, with 15 bases remaining between them. The CDR3 is 15 amino acids. Germline V gene sequence: CDR1 MNHEY, CDR2 SVGAGI. The CDR3 DNA sequence: TGTGCCAGCAGTATACTTCACTATGGGAACTATGGCTACACCTTC. Encoded protein: CASSILHYGNYGYTF.

The chain combines TRBV7-2 with TRBJ2-3, with 14 bases that match TRBD2. Germline CDR1 SGHTA, CDR2 FQGNSA. V was pared by 4 bases and J by 5 bases, with 11 bases of the junction left unmatched. This CDR3 has 18 amino acids. DNA of the CDR3: TGTGCCAGCAGCTCACCCGGACTAGCGGGGGGCCGGGGAGATACGCAGTATTTT. Protein sequence: CASSSPGLAGGRGDTQYF. The full variable domain, completed using reference TRBV7-2 and TRBJ2-3, is GAGVSQSPSNKVTEKGKDVELRCDPISGHTALYWYRQSLGQGLEFLIYFQGNSAPDKSGLPSDRFSAERTGGSVSTLTIQRTQQEDSAVYLCASSSPGLAGGRGDTQYFGPGTRLTVL.